The T cell receptor (beta chain) under discussion was sequenced for a study of cytomegalovirus exposure and HLA in healthy donors. The PCR was carried out with 60 Vbeta primers and 13 Jbeta primers. The authors' processing: Unique TCR beta chains totaled some 80 million in a later count, with approximately 10 million of them shared. The data were produced by immunoSEQ multiplex PCR, yet TCRdb's version contains in-frame clones alone and is incomplete. The V and J calls and clone size were taken over from that table, and D and trimming were inferred from the DNA. The sample shows approximately 140,000 clones, about four fifths of them seen only once. The CDR3 is 15 amino acids. CDR1 MNHNY and CDR2 SVGAGI come from the germline V gene (reference sequence). The V gene lost 8 bases and the J gene lost 0 bases, with 17 bases spanning the gap.

The specimen was PBMCs. The V call is TRBV6-6, the J call TRBJ2-7; possible D gene TRBD1, 6 bases. This clonotype was obtained from a man aged 18 to 29 in good health and CMV-seronegative. DNA for the CDR3: TGTGCCAGCGGCACCCCGGGACAAGCCTCCTACGAGCAGTACTTC. Protein: CASGTPGQASYEQYF.